The 4 T cell receptor beta chains in this list originate from one sample, sequenced in a study of blood T cell repertoires in COVID-19. Some clones are missing from TCRdb's copy, which holds only in-frame ones; the method was immunoSEQ multiplex PCR. Of more than 300,000 clones in the sample, roughly 90% were seen once. The sample comprised PBMCs or T cells enriched from blood (not recorded which). These receptors originate from a middle-aged woman who had been exposed to COVID-19.

This clone was counted between two and nine times. The chain recombines TRBV7-9 with TRBJ1-1; D is unresolved. The germline V gene encodes CDR1 SEHNR and CDR2 FQNEAQ (reference sequence). V was cut by 3 bases and J by 5 bases, with 16 bases left in between. The CDR3 has 15 residues. CDR3 nucleotide sequence: TGTGCCAGCAGCTTCTTAGAGGCCGCGGGGACTGAAGCTTTCTTT. It specifies CASSFLEAAGTEAFF.

The chain employs TRBV7-9 and TRBJ2-2, with 7 bases matching TRBD2. The CDR3 contains 13 residues. Germline CDR1 and CDR2: SEHNR and FQNEAQ (reference sequence). V shed 7 bases, J shed 6 bases, and the junction held 5 bases outside the gene matches. The CDR3, as DNA: TGTGCCAGCAACCCGGGGGGACCCGGGGAGCTGTTTTTT. It yields the protein CASNPGGPGELFF. The entire variable domain, with the rest obtained from reference TRBV7-9 and TRBJ2-2, is as follows: DTGVSQNPRHKITKRGQNVTFRCDPISEHNRLYWYRQTLGQGPEFLTYFQNEAQLEKSRLLSDRFSAERPKGSFSTLEIQRTEQGDSAMYLCASNPGGPGELFFGEGSRLTVL.

This sequence joins TRBV9 and TRBJ2-3, with 7 bases aligning to TRBD1. From germline, CDR1 is SGDLS and CDR2 YYNGEE. The V segment lost 3 bases and the J segment 4 bases; nucleotides outside the gene matches: 5. CDR3 length equals 14 residues. The CDR3 here is CASSARQGADTQYF. The CDR3 coding sequence is TGTGCCAGCAGCGCGCGACAGGGAGCAGATACGCAGTATTTT.

V is TRBV7-8 and J is TRBJ2-1, with D maybe TRBD2 (6 bases). The germline V gene encodes CDR1 SGHVS and CDR2 FQNEAQ. With 5 bases removed from V and 1 base from J, the gap between germline ends came to 15 bases. This CDR3 is built from 16 residues. CDR3 sequence: CASSVLARGSYNEQFF. The CDR3 DNA reads as TGTGCCAGCAGCGTATTAGCCCGGGGGTCCTACAATGAGCAGTTCTTC.